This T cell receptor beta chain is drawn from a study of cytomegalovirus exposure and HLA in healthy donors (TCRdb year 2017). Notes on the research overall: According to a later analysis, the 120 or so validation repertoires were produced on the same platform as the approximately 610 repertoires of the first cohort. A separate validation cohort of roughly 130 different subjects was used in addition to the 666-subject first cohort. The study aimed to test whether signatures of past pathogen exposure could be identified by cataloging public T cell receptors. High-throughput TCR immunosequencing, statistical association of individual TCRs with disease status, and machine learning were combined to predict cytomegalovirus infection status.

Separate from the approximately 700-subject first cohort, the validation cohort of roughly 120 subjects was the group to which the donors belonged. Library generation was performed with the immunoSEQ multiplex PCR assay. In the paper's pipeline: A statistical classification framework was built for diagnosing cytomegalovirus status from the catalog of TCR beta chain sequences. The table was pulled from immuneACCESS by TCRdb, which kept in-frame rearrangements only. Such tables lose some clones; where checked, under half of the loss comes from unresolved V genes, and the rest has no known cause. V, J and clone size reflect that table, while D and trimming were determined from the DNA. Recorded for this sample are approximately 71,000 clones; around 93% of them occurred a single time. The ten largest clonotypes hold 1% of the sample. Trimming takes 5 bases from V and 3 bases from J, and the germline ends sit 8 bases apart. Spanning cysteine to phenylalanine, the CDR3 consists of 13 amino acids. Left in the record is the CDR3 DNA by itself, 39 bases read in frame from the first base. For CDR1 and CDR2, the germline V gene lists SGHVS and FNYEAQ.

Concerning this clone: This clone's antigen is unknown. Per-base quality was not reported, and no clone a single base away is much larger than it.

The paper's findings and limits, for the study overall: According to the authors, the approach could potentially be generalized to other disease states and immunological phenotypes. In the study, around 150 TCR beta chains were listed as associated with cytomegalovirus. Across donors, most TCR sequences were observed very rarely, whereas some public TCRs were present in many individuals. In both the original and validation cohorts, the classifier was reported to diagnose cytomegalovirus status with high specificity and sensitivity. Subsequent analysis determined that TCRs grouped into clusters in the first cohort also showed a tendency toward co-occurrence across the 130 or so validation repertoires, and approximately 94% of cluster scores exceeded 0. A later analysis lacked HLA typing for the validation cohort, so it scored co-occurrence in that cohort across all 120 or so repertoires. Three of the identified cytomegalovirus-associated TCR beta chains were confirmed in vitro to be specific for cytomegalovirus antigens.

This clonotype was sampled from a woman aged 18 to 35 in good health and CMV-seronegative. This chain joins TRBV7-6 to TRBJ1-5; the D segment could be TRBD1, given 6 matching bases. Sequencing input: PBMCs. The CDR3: CASSQGTNQPQHF. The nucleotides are TGTGCCAGCAGCCAGGGGACCAATCAGCCCCAGCATTTT.